These 8 T cell receptor beta chains were all obtained from the same sample, sequenced in a study of a mutant IDH1 vaccine in newly diagnosed glioma. These TCRs' antigens remain unknown. Clones were sequenced by immunoSEQ multiplex PCR, and TCRdb holds only the in-frame ones, with some missing. The data hold under 95,000 clones, with 90% to 95% observed a single time. Noted time point: week 5, during vaccination. Doses of 300 ug of mutant IDH1 20-mer peptide were given with topical imiquimod. The source was PBMCs, collected from a glioma patient whose treatment included an IDH1 peptide vaccine. The receptors stem from a woman aged 45-59 years with glioma.

This chain joins TRBV28 and TRBJ1-2; tentatively, D is TRBD1 (5 bases). V shed 6 bases and J shed 6 bases, with 14 bases lying between them. CDR1 is MDHEN, CDR2 SYDVKM, per germline. The CDR3 consists of 13 residues. CDR3 residues: CASRPVGRDGYTF. The CDR3 coding sequence is TGTGCCAGCAGGCCCGTGGGCAGGGATGGCTACACCTTC.

This chain links TRBV27 with TRBJ2-4; 8 bases map to TRBD2. This CDR3 region has 16 residues. Germline loops: CDR1 MNHEY, CDR2 SMNVEV (reference sequence). J gave up 1 base and V 3 bases, and 5 bases lay outside the gene matches. This CDR3 is CASSLGSGTAKNIQYF. In DNA form, the CDR3 reads TGTGCCAGCAGTTTGGGTAGCGGGACTGCCAAAAACATTCAGTACTTC.

DNA of the CDR3: TGTGCCACCGGTAGGGGTAGCCGTAACGGCTACACCTTC. This sequence encodes CATGRGSRNGYTF. The chain links TRBV6-5 to TRBJ1-2, with D perhaps matching TRBD1 (5 bases). V gave up 10 bases and J gave up 8 bases, with 20 bases separating them. Germline V gene data show CDR1 as MNHEY and CDR2 as SVGAGI. The CDR3 totals 13 residues.

V is TRBV6-1 and J is TRBJ1-2; TRBD1 aligns across 8 bases. Trimming removed 3 bases from V and 8 bases from J; junction bases left unmatched: 5. This CDR3 is 13 amino acids long. Germline CDR1 and CDR2: MNHNS and SASEGT. DNA for the CDR3: TGTGCCAGCAGTGATCGACAGGGGCAGGGCTACACCTTC. Residues: CASSDRQGQGYTF.

This chain connects TRBV27 to TRBJ2-3; D perhaps matches TRBD2 (6 bases). Germline V gene data show CDR1 as MNHEY and CDR2 as SMNVEV (reference sequence). The CDR3 runs to 15 residues. With 4 bases removed from V and 0 bases from J, the gap between germline ends came to 11 bases. CDR3 DNA sequence: TGTGCCAGCAGTTCTGGGACTTTTAGCACAGATACGCAGTATTTT. Residues: CASSSGTFSTDTQYF.

The chain carries TRBV18 and TRBJ1-2; 7 bases line up with TRBD1. In germline, CDR1 is KGHSH, CDR2 LQKENI. This CDR3 has 15 residues. V dropped 4 bases and J dropped 4; count of bases not matched to a gene: 9. CDR3 sequence reads: CASSQPTGLGYGYTF. CDR3 bases: TGTGCCAGCTCACAACCGACAGGGTTAGGCTATGGCTACACCTTC.

The gene calls are TRBV7-3 and TRBJ2-2; unclear D gene. The CDR3 loop spans 13 amino acids. V lost 3 bases to trimming and J lost 3 bases, with 5 bases between them. Germline V gene data show CDR1 as SGHTA and CDR2 as FQGTGA. The CDR3 DNA is TGTGCCAGCAGCTTCCTCGACACCGGGGAGCTGTTTTTT. This gives the protein CASSFLDTGELFF.

The gene calls are TRBV7-9 and TRBJ1-3, with unresolved D. The CDR3 has 14 amino acids. CDR1 is SEHNR and CDR2 is FQNEAQ in the germline V gene (reference sequence). V shed 5 bases and J shed 2 bases, with 10 bases lying between them. The CDR3 is CASSRLNTGNTIYF. CDR3 nucleotides: TGTGCCAGCAGCCGGCTGAATACTGGAAACACCATATATTTT.